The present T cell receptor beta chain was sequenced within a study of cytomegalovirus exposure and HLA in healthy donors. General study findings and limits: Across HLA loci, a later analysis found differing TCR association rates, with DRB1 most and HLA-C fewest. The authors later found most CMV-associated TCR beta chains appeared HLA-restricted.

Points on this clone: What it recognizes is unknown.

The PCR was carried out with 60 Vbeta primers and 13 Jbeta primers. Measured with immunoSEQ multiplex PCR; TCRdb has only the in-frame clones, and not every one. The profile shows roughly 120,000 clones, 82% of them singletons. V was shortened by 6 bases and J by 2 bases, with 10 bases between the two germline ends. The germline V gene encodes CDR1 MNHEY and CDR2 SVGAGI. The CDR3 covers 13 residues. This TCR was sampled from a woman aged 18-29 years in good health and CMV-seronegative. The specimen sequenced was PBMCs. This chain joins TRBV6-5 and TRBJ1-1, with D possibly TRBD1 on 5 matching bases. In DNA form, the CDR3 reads TGTGCCAGCAGCCAAGACAGAAACACTGAAGCTTTCTTT. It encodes CASSQDRNTEAFF.